This TCR beta chain came from a study of shared clonotypes between healthy human individuals. The wider study: In total, the donors were a couple of women and a few men aged 18 to 49.

This CDR3 region has 17 residues. Unmatched junction bases numbered 9, after V lost 0 bases and J lost 5 bases. Germline CDR1 and CDR2: MGHRA and YSYEKL. Whole-study results and caveats: Shared clonotypes: approximately 5% naive CD4, approximately 3.4% naive CD8, 2.3% memory CD4, 0.4% memory CD8. Clonotypes shared by all four donors outscored non-shared clonotypes in generation probability.

The assay was immunoSEQ multiplex PCR, and TCRdb's table has in-frame clones only and misses some. The table has about 1.5 million clones, 95% to 99% seen once. For this clone: The antigen remains unidentified.

The receptor comes from a man aged 25 to 40 in good health. This chain links TRBV4-1 with TRBJ2-5, with TRBD2 matching 10 bases. Specimen: naive CD4+ T cells sorted from blood. The subset was: CD45RA+ positively selected. The CDR3 DNA reads TGCGCCAGCAGCCAAGAGCTAGCGGGAGTGGGGTGGGAGACCCAGTACTTC. This encodes CASSQELAGVGWETQYF.